These 21 T cell receptor beta chains came from one sample sequenced in a study of lymphopenia after photon versus proton radiotherapy. Profiling relied on immunoSEQ multiplex PCR, and the TCRdb table lists in-frame clones only, not all of them. This sample yields 55,000 to 85,000 clones, of which around 92% are seen a single time; approximately 2% belongs to the top ten. The source material was peripheral blood, sampled from a patient treated with photon-based radiotherapy. These receptors were obtained from a woman between 40 and 55 years old with cholangiocarcinoma.

V usage is TRBV9 and J usage is TRBJ1-3; D is ambiguous. V was shortened by 0 bases and J by 4 bases, with 11 bases between the two germline ends. Germline assignment: CDR1 SGDLS and CDR2 YYNGEE. This CDR3 contains 15 residues. The CDR3 DNA is TGTGCCAGCAGCGTAGAGGTCGGCAGAGGAAACACCATATATTTT. Its protein is CASSVEVGRGNTIYF.

The V call is TRBV5-1, the J call TRBJ2-6; 11 nucleotides match TRBD1. V shed 7 bases and J 4 bases; nucleotides not matched to a gene: 4. In germline, CDR1 is SGHRS, CDR2 YFSETQ. The CDR3 is 15 residues long. CDR3 residues: CASGQGAQGANVLTF. CDR3 nucleotide sequence: TGCGCCAGCGGACAGGGGGCGCAAGGGGCCAACGTCCTGACTTTC. The full variable domain, in which reference TRBV5-1 and TRBJ2-6 provide the parts outside the CDR3, is KAGVTQTPRYLIKTRGQQVTLSCSPISGHRSVSWYQQTPGQGLQFLFEYFSETQRNKGNFPGRFSGRQFSNSRSEMNVSTLELGDSALYLCASGQGAQGANVLTFGAGSRLTVL.

V is TRBV6-6 and J is TRBJ2-5; D is perhaps TRBD2 (6 bases). The length of the CDR3 is 15 residues. Trimming stripped 2 bases from V and 3 bases from J, with 13 bases between. Per germline, CDR1 MNHNY and CDR2 SVGAGI (reference sequence). The CDR3 spells CASSYPHGSKETQYF. DNA of the CDR3: TGTGCCAGCAGTTACCCACACGGGAGCAAAGAGACCCAGTACTTC.

The V call is TRBV7-2, the J call TRBJ1-5; D is possibly TRBD1 (5 bases). Germline V CDR1 and CDR2: SGHTA, FQGNSA. V lost 5 bases to trimming and J lost 3 bases, with 17 bases between them. This CDR3 region has 16 residues. DNA of the CDR3: TGTGCCAGCAGCCCCCGACATGACAGCACCAATCAGCCCCAGCATTTT. As protein: CASSPRHDSTNQPQHF.

V gene TRBV28 combines with J gene TRBJ2-7; the D gene is possibly TRBD2 (5 bases). The V end was cut by 6 bases, the J end by 3 bases, with 12 bases between. Germline V gives CDR1 MDHEN, CDR2 SYDVKM. The CDR3 sequence is 13 residues long. CDR3 sequence (DNA): TGTGCCAGCAGAGGGCCGAGGGACTACGAGCAGTACTTC. This codes for CASRGPRDYEQYF.

This chain joins TRBV5-1 and TRBJ2-7, with D unresolved. V was shortened by 0 bases and J by 6 bases, with 10 bases between the two germline ends. CDR1 and CDR2 (germline): SGHRS, YFSETQ. The CDR3 runs 13 residues. The DNA of the CDR3 is TGCGCCAGCAGCTTGGACCCGGTCGGCGAGCAGTACTTC. Translation gives CASSLDPVGEQYF.

The chain uses TRBV5-8 and TRBJ1-1; D not certain. Germline CDR1 is SGHTS and CDR2 is YDEGEE. With 10 bases removed from V and 5 bases from J, the gap between germline ends came to 12 bases. The CDR3 is 11 amino acids. The CDR3 here is CASVRLTEAFF. The CDR3 nucleotides read TGTGCCTCTGTAAGGTTGACTGAAGCTTTCTTT. Together with reference TRBV5-8 and TRBJ1-1, the CDR3 gives the full variable domain: EAGVTQSPTHLIKTRGQQATLRCSPISGHTSVYWYQQALGLGLQFLLWYDEGEERNRGNFPPRFSGRQFPNYSSELNVNALELEDSALYLCASVRLTEAFFGQGTRLTVV.

V is TRBV27 and J is TRBJ2-1; TRBD1 matches at 8 bases. The ends lost 5 bases at V and 9 bases at J; junction bases unmatched: 9. Germline loops: CDR1 MNHEY, CDR2 SMNVEV (reference sequence). The CDR3 has 14 amino acids. The CDR3 DNA sequence: TGTGCCAGCAGTCTCAGGGGGCGGGACGGTGAGCAGTTCTTC. Its translation is CASSLRGRDGEQFF.

The rearrangement uses TRBV27 and TRBJ2-3; 7 nucleotides align to TRBD2. V lost 8 bases to trimming and J lost 2 bases; unmatched junction nucleotides: 4. The CDR3 runs 13 residues. Germline assignment: CDR1 MNHEY and CDR2 SMNVEV (reference sequence). The chain's CDR3 is CASAGVYTDTQYF. In nucleotides, the CDR3 is TGTGCCAGCGCGGGAGTTTACACAGATACGCAGTATTTT.

This clone was found once. This rearrangement joins TRBV6-5 to TRBJ1-5, with D perhaps TRBD1 (6 bases). Germline CDR1 MNHEY, CDR2 SVGAGI. Trimming pared 6 bases from V and 3 bases from J, leaving 12 bases between. This CDR3 is built from 14 residues. CDR3 region: CASSPQGSNQPQHF. The CDR3 region has the DNA TGTGCCAGCAGCCCACAGGGATCCAATCAGCCCCAGCATTTT.

V is TRBV20-1 and J is TRBJ1-2; unclear D gene. Germline lookup yields CDR1 DFQATT and CDR2 SNEGSKA (reference sequence). The CDR3 is 10 residues long. V gave up 6 bases and J gave up 4 bases, with 6 bases separating them. CDR3: CSALSYGYTF. DNA for the CDR3: TGCAGTGCCCTTTCCTATGGCTACACCTTC.

The V call is TRBV2, the J call TRBJ1-6; D gene ambiguous. The CDR3 totals 13 residues. The germline CDR1 and CDR2 sequences are SNHLY and FYNNEI. The ends were cut back, 1 base at V and 8 bases at J, with 6 bases in the middle. CDR3 sequence: CASSEEDYSPLHF. The CDR3 DNA follows: TGTGCCAGCAGTGAAGAGGACTATTCACCCCTCCACTTT.

The rearrangement joins TRBV5-1 to TRBJ1-1; D not resolved. This CDR3 contains 14 residues. Trimming took 1 base from V and 4 from J, leaving 11 bases between them. Germline CDR1 reads SGHRS; CDR2 reads YFSETQ. The CDR3 is CASSLSGLSTEAFF. CDR3 nucleotide sequence: TGCGCCAGCAGCTTGTCTGGGCTTAGCACTGAAGCTTTCTTT.

The rearrangement uses TRBV6-1 and TRBJ1-6; D is ambiguous. Germline V gives CDR1 MNHNS, CDR2 SASEGT. V lost 1 base to trimming and J lost 10 bases, with 11 bases between them. CDR3 length equals 14 residues. DNA for the CDR3: TGTGCCAGCAGTGAAGTGATCGATGGCTCACCCCTCCACTTT. Protein: CASSEVIDGSPLHF.

V and J are TRBV6-5 and TRBJ2-7, with 8 bases identical to TRBD1. This CDR3 comprises 13 residues. The J segment lost 6 bases and the V segment lost 6 bases, leaving 7 bases of the junction unmatched. Germline CDR1 and CDR2: MNHEY and SVGAGI. The CDR3 reads CASSAGQAVEQYF. The DNA for the CDR3 is TGTGCCAGCAGCGCGGGACAGGCTGTCGAGCAGTACTTC.

The chain joins TRBV6-5 to TRBJ2-5, with D unclear. There are 15 residues in the CDR3. Germline assignment: CDR1 MNHEY and CDR2 SVGAGI. The V gene lost 3 bases and the J gene lost 5 bases, with 16 bases spanning the gap. This CDR3 is CASSYMANQVETQYF. In DNA form, the CDR3 reads TGTGCCAGCAGTTATATGGCAAACCAAGTTGAGACCCAGTACTTC.

The rearrangement joins TRBV19 to TRBJ1-1; D is unresolved. Trimming stripped 3 bases from V and 7 bases from J, with 12 bases between. Germline V gene lookup returns CDR1 LNHDA and CDR2 SQIVND (reference sequence). The CDR3 spans 13 residues. In DNA form, the CDR3 reads TGTGCCAGTAGTATGTCCGGGCGGGATGAAGCTTTCTTT. Its protein product is CASSMSGRDEAFF.

The DNA of the CDR3 is TGCGCCAGCAGCTTGGGTGGGGACAGGTCTGCGGGGACCCAGTACTTC. Amino acid sequence: CASSLGGDRSAGTQYF. The chain uses TRBV5-1 and TRBJ2-5; TRBD1 matches 8 bases. The germline V gene encodes CDR1 SGHRS and CDR2 YFSETQ. The CDR3 has 16 amino acids. The junction had 11 bases not matched to a gene; V was cut back by 0 bases and J by 7 bases.

This chain uses TRBV5-1 with TRBJ2-5; no firm D call. The length of the CDR3 is 11 residues. Trimming cost V 4 bases and J 3 bases, with 4 bases left between them. From germline, CDR1 is SGHRS and CDR2 YFSETQ. In nucleotides, the CDR3 is TGCGCCAGCAGCGCGGAAGAGACCCAGTACTTC. This gives the protein CASSAEETQYF.

The chain is built from TRBV7-3 and TRBJ1-1; D possibly corresponds to TRBD1 (5 bases). The CDR3 totals 15 residues. Germline CDR1 is SGHTA and CDR2 is FQGTGA. Trimming removed 5 bases from V and 1 base from J, with 14 bases in between. CDR3 sequence: CASSPGYVRNTEAFF. Here the CDR3 DNA reads TGTGCCAGCAGCCCAGGGTATGTTCGGAACACTGAAGCTTTCTTT.

J is TRBJ2-7 and V is TRBV18; TRBD1 matches 10 bases. V trimming: 2 bases; J trimming: 4 bases; junction bases outside the gene matches: 2. The CDR3 totals 14 residues. The germline V gene has CDR1 KGHSH and CDR2 LQKENI. The CDR3 loop reads CASSPGTGVYEQYF. CDR3 bases: TGTGCCAGCTCACCAGGGACAGGGGTTTACGAGCAGTACTTC.